A single sample gave rise to the 32 T cell receptor beta chains below, sequenced in a study of OX40 agonist ivuxolimab in advanced cancers. Assay used: immunoSEQ multiplex PCR; TCRdb lists only in-frame clones, some missing. The sample includes around 40,000 clones, approximately 86% of them seen just once. The specimen comprised CD4+ or CD8+ T cells sorted from blood, sampled in a trial of the OX40 agonist ivuxolimab. The receptors shown here come from an adult with an advanced solid tumor such as melanoma, head and neck, liver or kidney cancer.

This rearrangement joins TRBV5-6 to TRBJ1-1; no clear D. Trimming stripped 5 bases from V and 0 bases from J, with 14 bases between. The CDR3 length is 15 residues. Looked up from germline, CDR1 is SGHDT and CDR2 is YYEEEE. CDR3 coding DNA: TGTGCCAGCAGTCATCGGTCTGCGATGAACACTGAAGCTTTCTTT. Its protein is CASSHRSAMNTEAFF.

The chain employs TRBV5-4 and TRBJ2-1; D may be TRBD2 (5 bases). V lost 1 base and J 2 bases, leaving 13 bases between the germline ends. Looked up from germline, CDR1 is SGHNT and CDR2 is YYREEE (reference sequence). CDR3 length: 16 residues. Written as DNA, the CDR3 is TGTGCCAGCAGCTTGTATCGAGGGTCCACCTACAATGAGCAGTTCTTC. It specifies CASSLYRGSTYNEQFF.

This chain connects TRBV6-1 to TRBJ1-5, with 7 nucleotides matching TRBD1. The CDR3 consists of 15 residues. The J segment lost 5 bases and the V segment lost 7 bases, leaving 11 bases of the junction unmatched. The germline V gene encodes CDR1 MNHNS and CDR2 SASEGT. CDR3 sequence: CASTIGQASYQPQHF. As DNA, the CDR3 is TGTGCCAGCACTATTGGACAGGCTTCTTATCAGCCCCAGCATTTT.

The chain is built from TRBV6-5 and TRBJ1-2; 9 bases agree with TRBD1. V shed 6 bases, J shed 6 bases, and the junction held 11 bases outside the gene matches. This CDR3 contains 15 residues. CDR1 MNHEY and CDR2 SVGAGI come from the germline V gene. The CDR3 nucleotides read TGTGCCAGCAGCCCATTCTCCGGGACAGGGAATGGCTACACCTTC. Translated, it gives CASSPFSGTGNGYTF.

V gene TRBV14 combines with J gene TRBJ2-7, with 11 bases fitting TRBD1. Germline-derived CDR1 and CDR2 are SGHDN and FVKESK. Losses at the gene ends were 4 bases for V and 3 bases for J; bases not matched to a gene: 5. The CDR3 extends over 15 amino acids. The CDR3 nucleotides read TGTGCCAGCAGCCTCGGACAGGGGGCCGTCTACGAGCAGTACTTC. Its protein is CASSLGQGAVYEQYF.

This chain links TRBV18 with TRBJ2-2; D gene unclear. The CDR3 spans 13 residues. V was shortened by 2 bases and J by 7 bases, with 8 bases between the two germline ends. The V gene's germline CDR1 is KGHSH and CDR2 LQKENI. The CDR3 DNA reads TGTGCCAGCTCACCAGCGTCTGACGGGGAGCTGTTTTTT. Encoded protein: CASSPASDGELFF. Drawing the rest from reference TRBV18 and TRBJ2-2, the complete variable domain is NAGVMQNPRHLVRRRGQEARLRCSPMKGHSHVYWYRQLPEEGLKFMVYLQKENIIDESGMPKERFSAEFPKEGPSILRIQQVVRGDSAAYFCASSPASDGELFFGEGSRLTVL.

The CDR3 DNA reads as TGTGCCATCAGTTTACAGGAAAACTCTGGAAACACCATATATTTT. This gives the protein CAISLQENSGNTIYF. The chain has TRBV10-3 and TRBJ1-3; TRBD1 is a possible D gene (5 bases). CDR1 is ENHRY, CDR2 SYGVKD, per germline. The CDR3 covers 15 residues. The V end was cut by 5 bases, the J end by 0 bases, with 11 bases between.

The chain is built from TRBV7-2 and TRBJ2-7, with 10 bases lining up with TRBD1. After removal of 5 bases from V and 4 bases from J, the junction contained 5 bases not matched to a gene. Germline V gene sequence: CDR1 SGHTA, CDR2 FQGNSA. This CDR3 region has 14 residues. The CDR3 DNA reads TGTGCCAGCAGCAGGGACAGGGGTCAATACGAGCAGTACTTC. This encodes CASSRDRGQYEQYF.

V and J are TRBV6-5 and TRBJ2-7; TRBD2 aligns across 9 bases. The length of the CDR3 is 15 residues. Germline V gives CDR1 MNHEY, CDR2 SVGAGI. Trimming took 6 bases from V and 1 from J; bases not matched to a gene: 7. This chain's CDR3 is CASRAGGGQSYEQYF. The CDR3 nucleotides are TGTGCCAGCAGGGCGGGAGGGGGACAGTCCTACGAGCAGTACTTC.

The rearrangement joins TRBV7-2 to TRBJ1-1, with D unclear. In germline, CDR1 is SGHTA, CDR2 FQGNSA. Trimming shortened V by 2 bases and J by 4 bases, and 11 bases separated the two germline ends. This CDR3 contains 14 residues. CDR3 sequence reads: CASSLSYMGTEAFF. The CDR3 region has the DNA TGTGCCAGCAGCTTAAGTTATATGGGCACTGAAGCTTTCTTT.

The J gene is TRBJ1-2, the V gene TRBV5-8; D is perhaps TRBD1 (6 bases). Germline CDR1 SGHTS, CDR2 YDEGEE. This CDR3 is 15 amino acids long. V lost 2 bases to trimming and J lost 8 bases, with 19 bases between them. The DNA for the CDR3 is TGTGCCAGCAGCTTCCCGGACAGCCACCAAGTGGGCTACACCTTC. Protein sequence: CASSFPDSHQVGYTF.

The chain carries TRBV2 and TRBJ1-2; perhaps TRBD1 as D (6 bases). The CDR3 contains 14 residues. The V and J ends lost 5 bases and 2 bases respectively, with 12 bases between them. CDR1 SNHLY and CDR2 FYNNEI come from the germline V gene. CDR3 loop: CASSSSQGNYGYTF. CDR3 in DNA: TGTGCCAGCAGTTCATCCCAGGGGAACTATGGCTACACCTTC. Combining the CDR3 with reference TRBV2 and TRBJ1-2 gives the whole variable domain EPEVTQTPSHQVTQMGQEVILRCVPISNHLYFYWYRQILGQKVEFLVSFYNNEISEKSEIFDDQFSVERPDGSNFTLKIRSTKLEDSAMYFCASSSSQGNYGYTFGSGTRLTVV.

This sequence joins TRBV7-9 and TRBJ1-1; no clear D gene. Per the germline V gene, CDR1 is SEHNR and CDR2 is FQNEAQ (reference sequence). Trimming cost V 0 bases and J 3 bases, with 8 bases left between them. The CDR3 runs to 14 residues. CDR3 bases: TGTGCCAGCAGCTTAGCGGAGGTTCACACTGAAGCTTTCTTT. As protein: CASSLAEVHTEAFF. The variable domain in full, with the rest retrieved from reference TRBV7-9 and TRBJ1-1, is DTGVSQNPRHKITKRGQNVTFRCDPISEHNRLYWYRQTLGQGPEFLTYFQNEAQLEKSRLLSDRFSAERPKGSFSTLEIQRTEQGDSAMYLCASSLAEVHTEAFFGQGTRLTVV.

The J gene is TRBJ1-5, the V gene TRBV19; D may be TRBD1 (6 bases). The CDR3 spans 16 residues. Trimming stripped 5 bases from V and 1 base from J, with 15 bases between. Germline V CDR1 and CDR2: LNHDA, SQIVND (reference sequence). The CDR3 sequence is CASSPRTEASNQPQHF. The CDR3 nucleotides read TGTGCCAGTAGTCCAAGGACAGAAGCGAGCAATCAGCCCCAGCATTTT.

V is TRBV5-1 and J is TRBJ1-1; 12 positions agree with TRBD1. Trimming removed 4 bases from V and 5 bases from J; junction bases left unmatched: 12. Germline CDR1 and CDR2: SGHRS and YFSETQ. This CDR3 is 17 amino acids long. CDR3 loop: CASSPGQGAGGRTEAFF. The CDR3 bases are TGCGCCAGCAGCCCGGGACAGGGGGCTGGGGGTCGTACTGAAGCTTTCTTT. Looking up the rest from reference TRBV5-1 and TRBJ1-1 gives the full variable domain: KAGVTQTPRYLIKTRGQQVTLSCSPISGHRSVSWYQQTPGQGLQFLFEYFSETQRNKGNFPGRFSGRQFSNSRSEMNVSTLELGDSALYLCASSPGQGAGGRTEAFFGQGTRLTVV.

This clone was counted a single time. The rearrangement joins TRBV5-5 to TRBJ2-2; 8 bases agree with TRBD1. Germline CDR1 and CDR2: SGHKS and YYEKEE (reference sequence). V was clipped by 4 bases and J by 6 bases; unmatched bases: 5. The CDR3 totals 14 residues. CDR3 protein: CASSGQGPAGELFF. The CDR3 nucleotides read TGTGCCAGCAGCGGACAGGGCCCCGCCGGGGAGCTGTTTTTT.

V gene TRBV2 combines with J gene TRBJ2-7, with TRBD2 matching 7 bases. CDR3 length: 15 residues. Trimming removed 4 bases from V and 1 base from J; junction bases left unmatched: 7. In germline, CDR1 is SNHLY, CDR2 FYNNEI. The CDR3 loop is CASSGWRERSYEQYF. CDR3 nucleotides: TGTGCCAGCAGTGGTTGGCGGGAGCGGTCCTACGAGCAGTACTTC.

The genes are TRBV5-1 and TRBJ1-2; TRBD1 might be the D (5 bases). Trimming took off 4 bases at V and 8 bases at J, with 12 bases between the two ends. Looked up from germline, CDR1 is SGHRS and CDR2 is YFSETQ. This CDR3 spans 12 amino acids. CDR3 DNA: TGCGCCAGCAGCCTTGACAGTAGGGGCTACACCTTC. Its translation is CASSLDSRGYTF.

The chain joins TRBV7-9 to TRBJ2-3, with 7 bases that match TRBD2. Germline values: CDR1 SEHNR, CDR2 FQNEAQ (reference sequence). This CDR3 has 15 residues. Trimming cost V 5 bases and J 0 bases; bases outside gene matches: 5. The CDR3 spells CASSTGGISTDTQYF. Written as DNA, the CDR3 is TGTGCCAGCAGCACCGGGGGGATCAGCACAGATACGCAGTATTTT.

The chain recombines TRBV18 with TRBJ1-1; D not resolved. The germline gives CDR1 KGHSH, CDR2 LQKENI. The CDR3 totals 13 residues. Trimming stripped 6 bases from V and 1 base from J, with 9 bases between. The CDR3 DNA follows: TGTGCCAGCTCTCGAAGCAGGAACACTGAAGCTTTCTTT. Protein sequence: CASSRSRNTEAFF.

The chain couples TRBV5-6 to TRBJ2-5; the D call may be TRBD1 or TRBD2 (5 bases each). Germline loops: CDR1 SGHDT, CDR2 YYEEEE. V was trimmed by 1 base and J by 5 bases, leaving 9 bases between them. The CDR3 is 13 residues long. The CDR3, as DNA: TGTGCCAGCAGCTTGCAGGGAGAGGAGACCCAGTACTTC. Amino acids: CASSLQGEETQYF.

The V gene is TRBV7-7, the J gene TRBJ2-1; a weak D match, TRBD1 (6 bases). CDR1 is SSHAT and CDR2 is FNYEAQ in the germline V gene (reference sequence). The CDR3 extends over 16 amino acids. The V end lost 3 bases, the J end lost 0 bases, and 12 bases lay between the germline ends. CDR3 amino acids: CASSFTGTNSYNEQFF. The CDR3 nucleotides are TGTGCCAGCAGCTTCACCGGGACAAACTCCTACAATGAGCAGTTCTTC.

This rearrangement joins TRBV4-1 to TRBJ1-1; TRBD1 might be the D (5 bases). Germline CDR1 MGHRA, CDR2 YSYEKL. The CDR3 is 14 residues long. Trimming pared 2 bases from V and 5 bases from J, leaving 12 bases between. CDR3 DNA: TGCGCCAGCAGCCAACCAGGGCGTGGAACTGAAGCTTTCTTT. The encoded protein is CASSQPGRGTEAFF.

This sequence joins TRBV7-9 and TRBJ2-1; perhaps TRBD2 as D (6 bases). Germline CDR1 and CDR2: SEHNR and FQNEAQ (reference sequence). Trimming took 0 bases from V and 0 from J, leaving 18 bases between them. This CDR3 has 19 amino acids. CDR3 sequence reads: CASSLAWDRATSSYNEQFF. CDR3 sequence (DNA): TGTGCCAGCAGCTTAGCGTGGGACCGCGCGACTAGCTCCTACAATGAGCAGTTCTTC.

This chain uses TRBV4-3 with TRBJ1-2, with TRBD1 identical over 7 bases. Trimming cost V 4 bases and J 7 bases; bases outside gene matches: 6. The V gene's germline CDR1 is LGHNA and CDR2 YSLEER. This CDR3 region has 13 residues. The CDR3 loop reads CASSLDRVTGYTF. The CDR3 bases are TGCGCCAGCAGCCTAGACAGGGTCACTGGCTACACCTTC.

This chain uses TRBV2 with TRBJ1-3; the match to TRBD1 covers 8 bases. The CDR3 covers 13 residues. The ends lost 6 bases at V and 2 bases at J; junction bases unmatched: 0. The V gene's germline CDR1 is SNHLY and CDR2 FYNNEI. Written as DNA, the CDR3 is TGTGCCAGCAGGACAGGGGCTGGAAACACCATATATTTT. It encodes CASRTGAGNTIYF.

The V gene is TRBV12-5, the J gene TRBJ2-2; TRBD1 aligns across 10 bases. The CDR3 consists of 15 residues. Trimming took 4 bases from V and 4 from J; bases not matched to a gene: 3. CDR1 LGHNT and CDR2 FRNRAP come from the germline V gene. The CDR3 loop is CASGSTGGITGELFF. CDR3 DNA sequence: TGTGCTAGTGGTTCGACAGGGGGCATCACCGGGGAGCTGTTTTTT. Filled out from reference TRBV12-5 and TRBJ2-2, the complete variable domain reads DARVTQTPRHKVTEMGQEVTMRCQPILGHNTVFWYRQTMMQGLELLAYFRNRAPLDDSGMPKDRFSAEMPDATLATLKIQPSEPRDSAVYFCASGSTGGITGELFFGEGSRLTVL.

The CDR3 sequence: CASSVGPQSPLHF. In DNA form, the CDR3 reads TGTGCCAGCAGTGTTGGGCCTCAGTCACCCCTCCACTTT. This rearrangement joins TRBV25-1 to TRBJ1-6; D unresolved. This CDR3 comprises 13 residues. Germline loops: CDR1 MGHDK, CDR2 SYGVNS. V dropped 4 bases and J dropped 10 bases, with 11 bases sitting between them.

This rearrangement joins TRBV5-6 to TRBJ2-7, with TRBD1 identical over 8 bases. The CDR3 runs 16 residues. CDR1 and CDR2 (germline): SGHDT, YYEEEE. J was trimmed by 4 bases and V by 4 bases; bases with no gene match: 13. The CDR3 region is CASSHTGQGKRYEQYF. CDR3 coding DNA: TGTGCCAGCAGCCATACCGGACAGGGTAAACGGTACGAGCAGTACTTC.

CDR3 loop: CASSSTLYSPLHF. The CDR3 DNA follows: TGTGCCAGCAGTTCTACCCTATACTCACCCCTCCACTTT. The rearrangement joins TRBV28 to TRBJ1-6; no firm D call. V dropped 4 bases and J dropped 10 bases, with 11 bases sitting between them. Germline V lookup: CDR1 MDHEN, CDR2 SYDVKM. The CDR3 contains 13 residues.

Of note for this clone: The junction shows a germline mismatch at one end, possibly a read error. V and J are TRBV27 and TRBJ2-4; D ambiguous. Germline V gene lookup returns CDR1 MNHEY and CDR2 SMNVEV (reference sequence). This CDR3 spans 14 amino acids. CDR3 nucleotides: TGTACCAGCAGTCCCTTCGATAGCAAAAACATTCAGTACTTC. It translates to CTSSPFDSKNIQYF.

This clone has only one observation. This chain joins TRBV7-2 and TRBJ1-4, with D unclear. The CDR3 sequence is 14 residues long. Germline lookup yields CDR1 SGHTA and CDR2 FQGNSA. V lost 4 bases to trimming and J lost 3 bases, with 9 bases between them. The DNA for the CDR3 is TGTGCCAGCAGCTCCAGAGGACCTAATGAAAAACTGTTTTTT. This gives the protein CASSSRGPNEKLFF.